Listed below are T cell receptor beta chains from one sample, sequenced in a study of blood T cell repertoires in COVID-19. Assay used: immunoSEQ multiplex PCR; TCRdb lists only in-frame clones, some missing. The data show some 270,000 clones, with approximately 83% seen just once and 15% to 19% held by the top ten. The specimen sequenced was peripheral blood. The receptors stem from a person in their 70s with COVID-19, enrolled during active disease. CDR3s leave out the opening cysteine and the closing phenylalanine or tryptophan. D genes are given only for firm matches.

j_gene,v_gene,d_gene,len,CDR3aa
TRBJ1-2,TRBV23-1,NA,13,ASSHRIRVGDGYT
TRBJ2-2,TRBV7-8,TRBD2,16,ASSLRASGIAVGGELF
TRBJ1-2,TRBV30,NA,11,AWSVGGDYGYT
TRBJ2-2,TRBV9,TRBD2,13,ASSDSGGAFGELF
TRBJ2-5,TRBV29-1,TRBD2,11,SVMTSGTPIPY
TRBJ1-3,TRBV4-1,TRBD1,15,ASSHTPGTGVGNTIY
TRBJ1-5,TRBV7-2,NA,11,ASSELVGQPQH
TRBJ1-2,TRBV5-1,NA,14,ASSLALSQGPYGYT
TRBJ2-1,TRBV6-2/TRBV6-3,TRBD1,18,ASSYGRGQGFMLTYNEQF
TRBJ1-4,TRBV6-4,NA,13,ASSDSFESGEKLF
TRBJ1-3,TRBV2,NA,13,ASTPRQNSGNTIY
TRBJ2-1,TRBV10-3,TRBD1,18,AISESGGTGGPARANEQF
TRBJ1-4,TRBV5-1,TRBD1,11,ASSITGGEKLF
TRBJ2-5,TRBV5-6,NA,12,ASGREQGYGTQY
TRBJ1-6,TRBV5-1,TRBD1,13,ASSAGTGGGSPLH
TRBJ1-1,TRBV27,NA,12,ASSPRRPAEGAF
TRBJ2-7,TRBV28,NA,9,ASRVLAEQY
TRBJ1-6,TRBV9,NA,13,ASSVEGHTNSPLH
TRBJ1-5,TRBV15,NA,14,ATSRDGLTISGPQH
TRBJ1-5,TRBV6-5,TRBD1,12,ASNTGTGVQPQH
TRBJ2-7,TRBV2,NA,12,AIKKTSRPYEQY
TRBJ1-5,TRBV6-5,NA,12,ASSPVGGDQPQH
TRBJ2-1,TRBV6-5,NA,13,ASRRRETGDNEQF
TRBJ2-5,TRBV29-1,TRBD1,15,SVEGQRTGGGQETQY
TRBJ2-1,TRBV24-1,TRBD2,12,ATSDLTSGAEQF
TRBJ1-4,TRBV3-1/TRBV3-2,NA,11,ASSQVASEKLF
TRBJ2-3,TRBV19,TRBD2,12,ASRTSGLPDTQY
TRBJ2-2,TRBV6-5,TRBD2,13,ASRAGGPDTGELF
TRBJ1-2,TRBV30,NA,11,AWRPGITYGYT
TRBJ1-1,TRBV6-5,TRBD1,12,ASSSGQGNTEAF
TRBJ1-4,TRBV7-9,TRBD1,12,ASSSGQGFEKLF
TRBJ2-5,TRBV7-8,NA,16,ASRLPGGRGTIQETQY
TRBJ2-4,TRBV5-4,TRBD1,16,ASSAMTRDRVSKNIQY
TRBJ1-1,TRBV28,NA,11,ASRRPGNTEAF
TRBJ2-3,TRBV28,TRBD1,14,ASIGGQVPYTDTQY
TRBJ2-5,TRBV5-1,NA,12,ASSLTGLGETQY
TRBJ1-6,TRBV15,NA,12,ATSRTRSNSPLH
TRBJ2-2,TRBV19,TRBD2,15,ASRYRLAGDFTGELF
TRBJ2-7,TRBV9,TRBD2,14,ASSRTSGRGFHEQY
TRBJ2-7,TRBV6-6,NA,11,ASTGIFSYEQY
TRBJ1-4,TRBV9,NA,13,ASSRGSSANEKLF
TRBJ2-3,TRBV19,NA,13,ASSIRLRGTDTQY
TRBJ1-2,TRBV5-5,NA,13,ASSADRSTTYGYT
TRBJ1-6,TRBV6-2/TRBV6-3,TRBD1,13,ASSLGTAYNSPLH
TRBJ1-1,TRBV18,NA,13,ASSSSAGMNTEAF
TRBJ2-1,TRBV4-3,NA,12,ASSQDSTLNEQF
TRBJ2-1,TRBV2,NA,12,ASSEGSGKHEQF
TRBJ1-5,TRBV15,TRBD1,13,ATSRPGQGNQPQH
TRBJ2-2,TRBV20-1,NA,9,SARGDGGLF
TRBJ1-2,TRBV2,NA,10,ASRETGYGYT
TRBJ1-4,TRBV11-2,TRBD1,13,ASSLGDRDDEKLF
TRBJ2-5,TRBV18,NA,11,ASSPSHQETQY
TRBJ1-3,TRBV7-8,NA,11,ASSLTDPGDIY
TRBJ1-5,TRBV5-5,TRBD1,17,ASSPGTGFVALGNQPQH
TRBJ2-2,TRBV18,TRBD2,14,ASSPVSSGNIGELF
TRBJ1-4,TRBV3-1/TRBV3-2,NA,13,ASSQGGGFGEKLF
TRBJ1-1,TRBV29-1,NA,8,SVSNTEAF
TRBJ2-3,TRBV19,NA,13,ASSIVGSGTDTQY
TRBJ1-1,TRBV10-3,TRBD1,11,AISIIQGAEAF
TRBJ2-1,TRBV15,TRBD2,13,ATSSPGLAGYEQF